Detailed here is one T cell receptor beta chain. Antigen specificity is unknown. The data were obtained in a study of cytomegalovirus exposure and HLA in healthy donors. For the study at large: Unique TCRs from HLA-typed donors, 75 million to 100 million of them, were held in an early data release. The study, taken as a whole, reports: At a 0.05 false discovery rate, a later analysis found 16,951 TCR beta sequences to be associated with HLA alleles. Reportedly, TCR beta sequences accurately predicted HLA-A and HLA-B alleles in most subjects. It was approximately 160 TCR beta chains that were listed as cytomegalovirus-associated.

The PCR contained 60 Vbeta and 13 Jbeta primers. Libraries were prepared by immunoSEQ multiplex PCR; TCRdb keeps only in-frame clonotypes and omits some of them. The data show 95,000 to 150,000 clones, with around 77% seen just once and 3.5% to 4% held by the top ten. This CDR3 region has 17 residues. Trimming removed 4 bases at V and 1 base at J, with 18 bases between. Germline V gives CDR1 SGHTS, CDR2 YDEGEE. The V call is TRBV5-8, the J call TRBJ2-1, with D maybe TRBD2 (6 bases). The material sequenced was PBMCs. This TCR derives from a human donor in good health. Written as DNA, the CDR3 is TGTGCCAGCAGCCCGAGGGCGGGACTGGGGTCCTACAATGAGCAGTTCTTC. This gives the protein CASSPRAGLGSYNEQFF.